The 26 T cell receptor beta chains below come from one sample, sequenced in a study of OX40 agonist ivuxolimab in advanced cancers. The repertoire was sequenced with immunoSEQ multiplex PCR; TCRdb's copy has only in-frame clones and lacks some. The data hold some 23,000 clones, with roughly four fifths observed a single time. Sample: CD4+ or CD8+ T cells sorted from blood, taken in a trial of the OX40 agonist ivuxolimab. The receptors shown here come from an adult with an advanced solid tumor such as melanoma, head and neck, liver or kidney cancer.

Many counts were recorded for this clone. V usage is TRBV7-8 and J usage is TRBJ2-1; TRBD2 agrees at 14 bases. Per germline, CDR1 SGHVS and CDR2 FQNEAQ. Germline trimming cut 5 bases from V and 0 bases from J; bases unmatched to any gene: 3. The CDR3 consists of 17 residues. The CDR3 here is CASSRGLAGGSYNEQFF. DNA of the CDR3: TGTGCCAGCAGCCGTGGACTAGCGGGAGGCTCCTACAATGAGCAGTTCTTC.

The chain uses TRBV5-1 and TRBJ1-2; D remains unclear. Germline CDR1 and CDR2: SGHRS and YFSETQ. V was shortened by 1 base and J by 2 bases, with 0 bases between the two germline ends. The CDR3 has 11 amino acids. For the CDR3, the DNA is TGCGCCAGCAGCTTGAACTATGGCTACACCTTC. Protein product: CASSLNYGYTF.

The chain combines TRBV9 with TRBJ1-1; 9 bases agree with TRBD1. The junction had 11 bases not matched to a gene; V was cut back by 0 bases and J by 11 bases. This CDR3 is built from 15 residues. The germline V gene encodes CDR1 SGDLS and CDR2 YYNGEE. For the CDR3, the DNA is TGTGCCAGCAGCGTAGGCACCGGGACAGGGTCAGGGGCTTTCTTT. Translated: CASSVGTGTGSGAFF.

There are many counts of this clone. The rearrangement links TRBV28 to TRBJ1-4; no definite D call. In germline, CDR1 is MDHEN, CDR2 SYDVKM. The CDR3 sequence is 12 residues long. V lost 5 bases and J 8 bases, leaving 9 bases between the germline ends. CDR3: CASSLPWEKLFF. In DNA form, the CDR3 reads TGTGCCAGCAGTCTACCCTGGGAAAAACTGTTTTTT.

In nucleotides, the CDR3 is TGTGCCAGTAGTATTTCCCAGGGGGGCGGCACTGAAGCTTTCTTT. Its translation: CASSISQGGGTEAFF. This chain joins TRBV19 and TRBJ1-1; 7 bases align to TRBD1. This CDR3 spans 15 amino acids. The junction had 8 bases not matched to a gene; V was cut back by 3 bases and J by 4 bases. Germline values: CDR1 LNHDA, CDR2 SQIVND (reference sequence).

The chain uses TRBV9 and TRBJ2-5; TRBD2 might be the D (6 bases). The CDR3 has 14 residues. Germline V lookup: CDR1 SGDLS, CDR2 YYNGEE. V was clipped by 3 bases and J by 4 bases, with 13 bases between them. In nucleotides, the CDR3 is TGTGCCAGCAGCGGGGACGGGACTTTAGAGACCCAGTACTTC. This translates into CASSGDGTLETQYF. Using reference TRBV9 and TRBJ2-5 for the parts outside the CDR3, the full variable domain is DSGVTQTPKHLITATGQRVTLRCSPRSGDLSVYWYQQSLDQGLQFLIQYYNGEERAKGNILERFSAQQFPDLHSELNLSSLELGDSALYFCASSGDGTLETQYFGPGTRLLVL.

In this sample, this clone turned up once. The chain couples TRBV2 to TRBJ2-7, with 15 bases that match TRBD2. The CDR3 is 16 amino acids. Germline loops: CDR1 SNHLY, CDR2 FYNNEI. V shed 8 bases and J 4 bases; nucleotides not matched to a gene: 9. The CDR3 loop reads CASRTLGTSGRYEQYF. The CDR3 DNA is TGTGCCAGCCGCACCCTGGGGACTAGCGGGAGGTACGAGCAGTACTTC.

The gene calls are TRBV12-5 and TRBJ2-5; D is perhaps TRBD2 (6 bases). Germline CDR1 and CDR2: LGHNT and FRNRAP. With 6 bases removed from V and 2 bases from J, the gap between germline ends came to 10 bases. This CDR3 comprises 13 residues. CDR3 loop: CASGPGVQETQYF. CDR3 coding DNA: TGTGCTAGTGGCCCGGGAGTTCAAGAGACCCAGTACTTC.

The chain combines TRBV27 with TRBJ1-4; D may be TRBD1 (6 bases). This CDR3 is built from 14 residues. Trimming left V 5 bases short and J 7 bases short, with 14 bases between. The germline V gene has CDR1 MNHEY and CDR2 SMNVEV (reference sequence). CDR3: CASSRGAVGEKLFF. DNA of the CDR3: TGTGCCAGCAGTCGGGGGGCCGTAGGTGAAAAACTGTTTTTT.

The chain recombines TRBV6-4 with TRBJ1-5; D unclear. V was clipped by 2 bases and J by 4 bases, with 6 bases between them. CDR1 and CDR2 from the germline V gene are MRHNA and SNTAGT. The CDR3 has 13 residues. The CDR3: CASSDGDNQPQHF. CDR3 bases: TGTGCCAGCAGTGACGGTGATAATCAGCCCCAGCATTTT.

The chain has TRBV27 and TRBJ2-2; perhaps TRBD1 as D (5 bases). V gave up 2 bases and J gave up 6 bases, with 19 bases separating them. CDR1 and CDR2 from the germline V gene are MNHEY and SMNVEV (reference sequence). There are 17 residues in the CDR3. The CDR3 here is CASSLGGRVGWAGELFF. CDR3 in DNA: TGTGCCAGCAGTTTAGGTGGCAGGGTGGGGTGGGCCGGGGAGCTGTTTTTT.

The chain uses TRBV5-6 and TRBJ2-3; D gene unclear. The germline V gene encodes CDR1 SGHDT and CDR2 YYEEEE. V lost 0 bases, J lost 4 bases, and 9 bases lay in between. CDR3 length: 14 residues. The CDR3 bases are TGTGCCAGCAGCTTGGGGTTAGGATCAGATACGCAGTATTTT. Protein sequence: CASSLGLGSDTQYF.

This chain joins TRBV4-2 and TRBJ2-7, with 10 bases aligning to TRBD2. V was pared by 3 bases and J by 5 bases, with 1 base of the junction left unmatched. This CDR3 is 13 amino acids long. From germline, CDR1 is LGHNA and CDR2 YNFKEQ. Here the CDR3 reads CASSQLAGDEQYF. CDR3 nucleotide sequence: TGTGCCAGCAGCCAGCTAGCGGGGGACGAGCAGTACTTC.

V and J are TRBV9 and TRBJ2-7; tentative D call: TRBD1 (5 bases). CDR3 length: 12 amino acids. CDR1 is SGDLS, CDR2 YYNGEE, per germline. Trimming cost V 3 bases and J 6 bases, with 10 bases left between them. The CDR3 DNA follows: TGTGCCAGCAGCGGACAGAGGAGCGAGCAGTACTTC. Translating it yields CASSGQRSEQYF.

The V and J genes are TRBV7-6 and TRBJ2-7, with 10 bases identical to TRBD1. The CDR3 extends over 14 amino acids. The germline CDR1 and CDR2 sequences are SGHVS and FNYEAQ. V lost 3 bases to trimming and J lost 6 bases; unmatched junction nucleotides: 5. The CDR3 spells CASSFGTGVVEQYF. DNA of the CDR3: TGTGCCAGCAGCTTCGGGACAGGGGTGGTCGAGCAGTACTTC.

This chain uses TRBV9 with TRBJ1-1, with D perhaps matching TRBD1 (6 bases). Germline CDR1 SGDLS, CDR2 YYNGEE. The CDR3 runs to 16 residues. Trimming stripped 0 bases from V and 5 bases from J, with 17 bases between. The CDR3 bases are TGTGCCAGCAGCGTAGAGGTCTCAGGGGTCGGGACTGAAGCTTTCTTT. Translating it yields CASSVEVSGVGTEAFF. Full variable domain (remainder filled in from reference TRBV9 and TRBJ1-1): DSGVTQTPKHLITATGQRVTLRCSPRSGDLSVYWYQQSLDQGLQFLIQYYNGEERAKGNILERFSAQQFPDLHSELNLSSLELGDSALYFCASSVEVSGVGTEAFFGQGTRLTVV.

The gene calls are TRBV5-4 and TRBJ2-1; D possibly matches TRBD1 or TRBD2 (6 bases each). CDR3 length: 15 amino acids. The V end lost 5 bases, the J end lost 2 bases, and 14 bases lay between the germline ends. Per the germline V gene, CDR1 is SGHNT and CDR2 is YYREEE (reference sequence). CDR3 amino acids: CASRAVGGPYNEQFF. The CDR3 coding sequence is TGTGCCAGCAGGGCCGTGGGGGGCCCCTACAATGAGCAGTTCTTC. Complete variable domain (other parts from reference TRBV5-4 and TRBJ2-1): ETGVTQSPTHLIKTRGQQVTLRCSSQSGHNTVSWYQQALGQGPQFIFQYYREEENGRGNFPPRFSGLQFPNYSSELNVNALELDDSALYLCASRAVGGPYNEQFFGPGTRLTVL.

The chain carries TRBV7-6 and TRBJ2-7, with D possibly TRBD1 on 6 matching bases. Germline-derived CDR1 and CDR2 are SGHVS and FNYEAQ. This CDR3 contains 15 residues. With 2 bases removed from V and 4 bases from J, the gap between germline ends came to 15 bases. For the CDR3, the DNA is TGTGCCAGCAGCTTATATTCAGGGGTGGGGTACGAGCAGTACTTC. Translation: CASSLYSGVGYEQYF. Filled out from reference TRBV7-6 and TRBJ2-7, the complete variable domain reads GAGVSQSPRYKVTKRGQDVALRCDPISGHVSLYWYRQALGQGPEFLTYFNYEAQQDKSGLPNDRFSAERPEGSISTLTIQRTEQRDSAMYRCASSLYSGVGYEQYFGPGTRLTVT.

This clone was found many times. V usage is TRBV11-3 and J usage is TRBJ2-7, with 8 bases that match TRBD1. Germline lookup yields CDR1 SGHNT and CDR2 YENEEA. The CDR3 covers 16 residues. Trimming at V came to 5 bases and at J to 4 bases, leaving 13 bases not matched to a gene. The CDR3 DNA follows: TGTGCCAGCAGCAGTACTGGGCCAGGGGGCGGGTACGAGCAGTACTTC. It yields the protein CASSSTGPGGGYEQYF.

By its share, this clone is medium-sized. The chain links TRBV7-6 to TRBJ2-5; 9 nucleotides agree with TRBD2. Germline V gene data show CDR1 as SGHVS and CDR2 as FNYEAQ. V gave up 3 bases and J gave up 3 bases; unmatched junction bases: 5. This CDR3 is built from 15 residues. This chain's CDR3 is CASSFLAGLEETQYF. The CDR3 nucleotides read TGTGCCAGCAGCTTCCTAGCGGGGCTCGAAGAGACCCAGTACTTC.

The chain joins TRBV9 to TRBJ2-4, with D perhaps matching TRBD2 (6 bases). Trimming took 4 bases from V and 6 from J, leaving 14 bases between them. This CDR3 is built from 14 residues. Germline loops: CDR1 SGDLS, CDR2 YYNGEE. CDR3 bases: TGTGCCAGCAGCCCAACCGTGGGACTAAACATTCAGTACTTC. Its translation is CASSPTVGLNIQYF.

About this clone: Compared with germline, one end of the junction differs, possibly owing to a read error. The chain carries TRBV27 and TRBJ2-3; D gene unclear. The CDR3 consists of 11 residues. The germline V gene has CDR1 MNHEY and CDR2 SMNVEV (reference sequence). The CDR3 region is CAAGVTDTQYF. The CDR3 nucleotides read TGCGCCGCAGGAGTTACAGATACGCAGTATTTT.

This sequence joins TRBV4-1 and TRBJ1-2; 10 nucleotides match TRBD1. J was trimmed by 4 bases and V by 1 base; bases with no gene match: 3. The germline V gene encodes CDR1 MGHRA and CDR2 YSYEKL. This CDR3 is 15 amino acids long. CDR3 DNA: TGCGCCAGCAGCCAAGGGGGACAGGGGACCTATGGCTACACCTTC. As protein: CASSQGGQGTYGYTF.

The chain combines TRBV9 with TRBJ1-1; TRBD1 might be the D (5 bases). The CDR3 is 14 residues long. CDR1 SGDLS and CDR2 YYNGEE come from the germline V gene. The ends were cut back, 4 bases at V and 1 base at J, with 11 bases in the middle. The CDR3 region is CASSPSGGNTEAFF. The CDR3, as DNA: TGTGCCAGCAGCCCTTCGGGGGGGAACACTGAAGCTTTCTTT. The variable domain in full, with the rest retrieved from reference TRBV9 and TRBJ1-1, is DSGVTQTPKHLITATGQRVTLRCSPRSGDLSVYWYQQSLDQGLQFLIQYYNGEERAKGNILERFSAQQFPDLHSELNLSSLELGDSALYFCASSPSGGNTEAFFGQGTRLTVV.

This chain connects TRBV6-6 to TRBJ1-1; 7 bases agree with TRBD1. V gave up 5 bases and J gave up 7 bases; unmatched junction bases: 4. The CDR3 totals 12 residues. Germline values: CDR1 MNHNY, CDR2 SVGAGI (reference sequence). The CDR3 spells CASSPDRDEAFF. Here the CDR3 DNA reads TGTGCCAGCAGTCCAGACAGGGATGAAGCTTTCTTT.

This clone was seen a handful of times. This chain uses TRBV5-6 with TRBJ2-7; 11 bases map to TRBD1. The CDR3 runs to 14 residues. Germline loops: CDR1 SGHDT, CDR2 YYEEEE. V dropped 4 bases and J dropped 3; count of bases not matched to a gene: 3. The DNA of the CDR3 is TGTGCCAGCAGCGCGGGGACAGGGGGCTACGAGCAGTACTTC. Translation: CASSAGTGGYEQYF.